Below, 29 T cell receptor beta chains from the same sample are listed, as sequenced in a study of control samples from healthy donors and cancer patients. The data were produced by immunoSEQ multiplex PCR, yet TCRdb's version contains in-frame clones alone and is incomplete. The sample holds 65,000 to 85,000 clones; around 86% are singletons and the top ten take 9.5%. Input material: PBMCs. The receptors stem from a woman aged 45-60 years with colorectal cancer.

The genes are TRBV15 and TRBJ1-2; 10 nucleotides line up with TRBD1. Germline CDR1 reads LNHNV; CDR2 reads YYDKDF (reference sequence). V was clipped by 9 bases and J by 3 bases; unmatched bases: 4. The CDR3 is 13 amino acids. The CDR3 DNA follows: TGTGCCACTCGGACAGGGGGGGACTATGGCTACACCTTC. This translates into CATRTGGDYGYTF.

This chain links TRBV9 with TRBJ1-1; D gene ambiguous. The CDR3 runs 13 residues. Germline values: CDR1 SGDLS, CDR2 YYNGEE. Trimming left V 4 bases short and J 1 base short, with 8 bases between. The CDR3 bases are TGTGCCAGCAGCCTACTCGGGAACACTGAAGCTTTCTTT. As protein: CASSLLGNTEAFF.

This clone was counted a few times. The chain joins TRBV6-5 to TRBJ1-3; no reliable D call. CDR1 MNHEY and CDR2 SVGAGI come from the germline V gene. The CDR3 is 11 amino acids. The CDR3, as DNA: TGTCGCTACGCCTCTGGAAACACCATATATTTT. It translates to CRYASGNTIYF.

This sequence joins TRBV28 and TRBJ2-5; D call uncertain. This CDR3 is 16 amino acids long. Germline V lookup: CDR1 MDHEN, CDR2 SYDVKM. V lost 4 bases, J lost 5 bases, and 20 bases lay in between. As DNA, the CDR3 is TGTGCCAGCAGTTCTTTTGAAGTGTCTACCCGGGAGACCCAGTACTTC. Protein sequence: CASSSFEVSTRETQYF. The full variable domain, completed using reference TRBV28 and TRBJ2-5, is DVKVTQSSRYLVKRTGEKVFLECVQDMDHENMFWYRQDPGLGLRLIYFSYDVKMKEKGDIPEGYSVSREKKERFSLILESASTNQTSMYLCASSSFEVSTRETQYFGPGTRLLVL.

The rearrangement uses TRBV10-3 and TRBJ2-3, with D unclear. With 3 bases removed from V and 0 bases from J, the gap between germline ends came to 4 bases. This CDR3 contains 13 residues. Germline lookup yields CDR1 ENHRY and CDR2 SYGVKD. CDR3 nucleotide sequence: TGTGCCATCAGTGACGCTAGCACAGATACGCAGTATTTT. Translated, it gives CAISDASTDTQYF.

The chain carries TRBV2 and TRBJ1-6; TRBD1 matches 7 bases. Germline CDR1 and CDR2: SNHLY and FYNNEI. The V gene end was trimmed by 7 bases and the J gene end by 0 bases; junction bases not matched to a gene: 3. CDR3 length equals 15 residues. The CDR3 region has the DNA TGTGCCAGCATAGGGGGCAACTCCTATAATTCACCCCTCCACTTT. Translation gives CASIGGNSYNSPLHF. The full variable domain, in which reference TRBV2 and TRBJ1-6 provide the parts outside the CDR3, is EPEVTQTPSHQVTQMGQEVILRCVPISNHLYFYWYRQILGQKVEFLVSFYNNEISEKSEIFDDQFSVERPDGSNFTLKIRSTKLEDSAMYFCASIGGNSYNSPLHFGNGTRLTVT.

The chain is built from TRBV18 and TRBJ2-5, with D tentatively TRBD1 or TRBD2 (6 bases each). Germline CDR1 is KGHSH and CDR2 is LQKENI. The CDR3 extends over 14 amino acids. The V gene lost 6 bases and the J gene lost 5 bases, with 16 bases spanning the gap. CDR3 in DNA: TGTGCCAGCTCGCCCGCTGTGGGGGGCGAGACCCAGTACTTC. Amino acids: CASSPAVGGETQYF. Together with reference TRBV18 and TRBJ2-5, the CDR3 gives the full variable domain: NAGVMQNPRHLVRRRGQEARLRCSPMKGHSHVYWYRQLPEEGLKFMVYLQKENIIDESGMPKERFSAEFPKEGPSILRIQQVVRGDSAAYFCASSPAVGGETQYFGPGTRLLVL.

The V and J genes are TRBV6-5 and TRBJ1-4; 7 bases are shared with TRBD1. From germline, CDR1 is MNHEY and CDR2 SVGAGI. With 8 bases clipped from V and 8 bases from J, the junction kept 11 bases outside the gene matches. This CDR3 is 14 amino acids long. CDR3 sequence (DNA): TGTGCCAGCGCCGTGGACAGGTTGTTAGAAAAACTGTTTTTT. Protein sequence: CASAVDRLLEKLFF.

The chain is built from TRBV19 and TRBJ1-5; tentatively, D is TRBD1 (6 bases). Trimming took off 4 bases at V and 3 bases at J, with 16 bases between the two ends. Per the germline V gene, CDR1 is LNHDA and CDR2 is SQIVND (reference sequence). This CDR3 region has 16 residues. The CDR3 loop reads CASSTYGQSYNQPQHF. The CDR3 bases are TGTGCCAGTAGTACGTACGGACAGAGTTACAATCAGCCCCAGCATTTT. Supplemented by reference TRBV19 and TRBJ1-5, the full variable domain reads DGGITQSPKYLFRKEGQNVTLSCEQNLNHDAMYWYRQDPGQGLRLIYYSQIVNDFQKGDIAEGYSVSREKKESFPLTVTSAQKNPTAFYLCASSTYGQSYNQPQHFGDGTRLSIL.

The rearrangement links TRBV28 to TRBJ1-2, with D perhaps TRBD1 (5 bases). V shed 1 base and J shed 1 base, with 25 bases lying between them. The length of the CDR3 is 20 residues. The germline gives CDR1 MDHEN, CDR2 SYDVKM. The CDR3 DNA follows: TGTGCCAGCAGTTTATCGTTCGCTTGGCTTATGGGGCAACTTAACTATGGCTACACCTTC. This codes for CASSLSFAWLMGQLNYGYTF.

This clone came up once. The rearrangement links TRBV7-2 to TRBJ1-1; no reliable D call. This CDR3 is built from 16 residues. The germline V gene encodes CDR1 SGHTA and CDR2 FQGNSA. The V end was cut by 1 base, the J end by 0 bases, with 12 bases between. CDR3 amino acids: CASSLVPRGMNTEAFF. In DNA, the CDR3 is TGTGCCAGCAGCTTAGTTCCGCGAGGGATGAACACTGAAGCTTTCTTT. The full variable domain, rest sourced from reference TRBV7-2 and TRBJ1-1, is GAGVSQSPSNKVTEKGKDVELRCDPISGHTALYWYRQSLGQGLEFLIYFQGNSAPDKSGLPSDRFSAERTGGSVSTLTIQRTQQEDSAVYLCASSLVPRGMNTEAFFGQGTRLTVV.

The chain has TRBV27 and TRBJ1-6; tentative D call: TRBD1 (6 bases). From germline, CDR1 is MNHEY and CDR2 SMNVEV (reference sequence). Trimming removed 4 bases from V and 0 bases from J, with 10 bases in between. The CDR3 consists of 16 residues. CDR3 amino acids: CASSWTQGSYNSPLHF. CDR3 in DNA: TGTGCCAGCAGTTGGACACAGGGCTCCTATAATTCACCCCTCCACTTT.

The rearrangement links TRBV7-2 to TRBJ1-1; unclear D gene. Germline V gene data show CDR1 as SGHTA and CDR2 as FQGNSA. The ends were cut back, 3 bases at V and 4 bases at J, with 12 bases in the middle. The CDR3 is 14 amino acids. In DNA form, the CDR3 reads TGTGCCAGCAGCTTCAACCCGTCCGCCACTGAAGCTTTCTTT. This gives the protein CASSFNPSATEAFF.

The chain has TRBV27 and TRBJ2-3; D ambiguous. Germline V gives CDR1 MNHEY, CDR2 SMNVEV (reference sequence). Trimming stripped 3 bases from V and 0 bases from J, with 4 bases between. CDR3 length: 13 residues. The CDR3 DNA is TGTGCCAGCAGTTTGGTAAGCACAGATACGCAGTATTTT. Translation gives CASSLVSTDTQYF.

The gene calls are TRBV5-1 and TRBJ2-5, with D unclear. Germline CDR1 reads SGHRS; CDR2 reads YFSETQ. The V end was cut by 0 bases, the J end by 0 bases, with 9 bases between. CDR3 length: 15 amino acids. The CDR3 here is CASSLVPGYQETQYF. The CDR3 DNA reads TGCGCCAGCAGCTTGGTCCCAGGTTACCAAGAGACCCAGTACTTC.

The chain has TRBV20-1 and TRBJ2-7, with 7 bases that match TRBD1. Germline V gene lookup returns CDR1 DFQATT and CDR2 SNEGSKA (reference sequence). The V gene end was trimmed by 3 bases and the J gene end by 6 bases; junction bases not matched to a gene: 2. This CDR3 has 11 residues. CDR3 protein: CSASPGGEQYV. CDR3 in DNA: TGCAGTGCTAGTCCAGGGGGCGAGCAGTACGTC.

The V gene is TRBV6-1, the J gene TRBJ1-1, with D uncertain. This CDR3 has 15 amino acids. CDR1 and CDR2 (germline): MNHNS, SASEGT. Trimming took off 3 bases at V and 6 bases at J, with 17 bases between the two ends. CDR3 amino acids: CASSELGSRRSEAFF. The CDR3 DNA follows: TGTGCCAGCAGTGAGTTGGGGAGTCGGCGGTCTGAAGCTTTCTTT.

In DNA form, the CDR3 reads TGTGCCAGCAGTCGTGACAGGAACACTGAAGCTTTCTTT. Residues: CASSRDRNTEAFF. J is TRBJ1-1 and V is TRBV27, with D maybe TRBD1 (5 bases). Deletions cut 5 bases from V and 1 base from J, with 8 bases between. CDR1 and CDR2 from the germline V gene are MNHEY and SMNVEV (reference sequence). The CDR3 consists of 13 residues.

The chain combines TRBV21-1 with TRBJ1-5; the table's D gene call, TRBD1, was not cross checked with the DNA. TRBV21-1 is a pseudogene locus. CDR3 length: 15 residues. CDR3 in DNA: TGTGCCAGCGGTCCCCAGGGGGCGCATAGACAGCCCCAGCATTTT. Protein: CASGPQGAHRQPQHF.

This chain connects TRBV30 to TRBJ1-2, with 9 bases identical to TRBD1. Germline assignment: CDR1 GTSNPN and CDR2 SVGIG (reference sequence). CDR3 length equals 14 residues. The ends lost 1 base at V and 8 bases at J; junction bases unmatched: 8. CDR3 DNA: TGTGCCTGGAGTGCCACAGGGGGCTTTAGGGGCTACACCTTC. Its protein is CAWSATGGFRGYTF.

The sample holds a few counts of this clone. This chain links TRBV4-2 with TRBJ2-1; TRBD2 matches at 15 bases. This CDR3 region has 18 residues. Germline CDR1 reads LGHNA; CDR2 reads YNFKEQ. With V trimmed by 4 bases and J by 1 base, 5 bases remained unmatched. CDR3 in amino acids: CASSLGLAGGPSYNEQFF. CDR3 DNA: TGTGCCAGCAGCCTTGGACTAGCGGGGGGGCCGTCCTACAATGAGCAGTTCTTC.

The V gene is TRBV7-3, the J gene TRBJ2-3; D might be TRBD2 (6 bases). CDR3 size: 14 residues. V was cut by 4 bases and J by 1 base, with 9 bases left in between. Germline CDR1 is SGHTA and CDR2 is FQGTGA. The CDR3 DNA reads as TGTGCCAGCAGCTCGGGACTTGGCACAGATACGCAGTATTTT. It encodes CASSSGLGTDTQYF.

The chain is built from TRBV9 and TRBJ1-5; 8 bases match TRBD1. The CDR3 runs 14 residues. Germline CDR1 SGDLS, CDR2 YYNGEE. J gave up 3 bases and V 4 bases, and 3 bases lay outside the gene matches. Written as DNA, the CDR3 is TGTGCCAGCAGCTCGACAGGGGACAATCAGCCCCAGCATTTT. Translation gives CASSSTGDNQPQHF.

The chain couples TRBV7-3 to TRBJ2-1, with a tentative D call TRBD2 (6 bases). The CDR3 extends over 15 amino acids. The germline V and J ends were trimmed by 1 base and 2 bases, with 9 bases remaining between them. CDR1 SGHTA and CDR2 FQGTGA come from the germline V gene. The CDR3 reads CASSLIGGAYNEQFF. The CDR3, as DNA: TGTGCCAGCAGCTTAATAGGCGGGGCCTACAATGAGCAGTTCTTC.

The rearrangement joins TRBV9 to TRBJ2-5; D is undetermined. This CDR3 comprises 12 residues. Germline V gives CDR1 SGDLS, CDR2 YYNGEE. V was pared by 0 bases and J by 2 bases, with 2 bases between. The CDR3 DNA reads TGTGCCAGCAGCGTAGGACAAGAGACCCAGTACTTC. Encoded protein: CASSVGQETQYF.

This clone came up a few times. V gene TRBV7-9 combines with J gene TRBJ2-3, with D tentatively TRBD2 (5 bases). V was cut by 1 base and J by 3 bases, with 17 bases left in between. The CDR3 is 17 amino acids. Germline assignment: CDR1 SEHNR and CDR2 FQNEAQ (reference sequence). CDR3 protein: CASSLGTDPSGTDTQYF. CDR3 nucleotide sequence: TGTGCCAGCAGCTTAGGCACGGACCCTTCGGGGACAGATACGCAGTATTTT. Variable domain in full (rest from reference TRBV7-9 and TRBJ2-3): DTGVSQNPRHKITKRGQNVTFRCDPISEHNRLYWYRQTLGQGPEFLTYFQNEAQLEKSRLLSDRFSAERPKGSFSTLEIQRTEQGDSAMYLCASSLGTDPSGTDTQYFGPGTRLTVL.

The CDR3 is CASSVGRTGNTIYF. For the CDR3, the DNA is TGTGCCAGCAGCGTAGGAAGGACTGGAAACACCATATATTTT. The chain has TRBV9 and TRBJ1-3; no clear D. V was cut by 0 bases and J by 2 bases, with 6 bases left in between. CDR3 length: 14 amino acids. Germline CDR1 SGDLS, CDR2 YYNGEE.

The V gene is TRBV18, the J gene TRBJ2-5; weak D call: TRBD2 (5 bases). The CDR3 length is 13 residues. Trimming took 5 bases from V and 2 from J, leaving 9 bases between them. Germline loops: CDR1 KGHSH, CDR2 LQKENI. The CDR3 here is CASSIGLQETQYF. The CDR3 DNA is TGTGCCAGCTCAATTGGACTGCAAGAGACCCAGTACTTC.

V gene TRBV4-1 combines with J gene TRBJ1-5; tentatively, D is TRBD1 (6 bases). CDR3 length equals 15 residues. V was pared by 0 bases and J by 1 base, with 7 bases between. Germline CDR1 is MGHRA and CDR2 is YSYEKL. The CDR3 protein is CASSQDGQSNQPQHF. In DNA, the CDR3 is TGCGCCAGCAGCCAAGACGGACAGAGCAATCAGCCCCAGCATTTT.